This note documents a single T cell receptor (beta chain) sequence. The antigen is not known. The sample comes from a study of blood T cells in healthy people across ages. The wider study: The capture of about one barcoded beta molecule per two T cells was achieved by template switching.

For the second PCR, which ran for roughly 6 to 11 cycles, a sample-barcoded 5' primer and a J-beta primer mix were used. TCRdb recomputed calls from the 5' RACE reads with MiXCR, one row per CDR3 protein. Seen here are hundreds of thousands of distinct CDR3 sequences, 40% to 60% observed once, and the top ten hold 10% to 15%. Study findings and constraints: Both naive CD4+ cell counts and diversity were greater in long-lived donors than in aged donors.

CDR3 size: 14 residues. The junction had 5 bases not matched to a gene; V was cut back by 3 bases and J by 4 bases. Germline V gene sequence: CDR1 SGHRS, CDR2 YFSETQ. This clonotype was obtained from a man aged 25 to 45 in good health. V usage is TRBV5-1 and J usage is TRBJ2-5, with 8 bases matching TRBD1. Material: blood. CDR3 protein: CASSSTGGPETQYF. CDR3 in DNA: TGCGCCAGCAGCTCAACAGGGGGTCCAGAGACCCAGTACTTC.